The 25 T cell receptor beta chains below come from one sample, sequenced in a study of brain T cells in children with intractable seizures. Time point described: blood from clinic visit 5 months post-surgery; TSC patient then seizure free. Some clones are missing from TCRdb's copy, which holds only in-frame ones; the method was immunoSEQ multiplex PCR. The table has 300,000 to 400,000 clones, more than 85% seen once. Sequencing was performed on peripheral blood, taken around 5 months after surgery. These receptors all come from a boy under two years old with tuberous sclerosis and intractable seizures.

This clone is a singleton in its sample. V usage is TRBV2 and J usage is TRBJ1-4; D ambiguous. The V end was cut by 6 bases, the J end by 0 bases, with 14 bases between. The CDR3 sequence is 16 residues long. Germline CDR1 SNHLY, CDR2 FYNNEI. The CDR3 DNA is TGTGCCAGCAGAGAACGGCCACTAGCAACTAATGAAAAACTGTTTTTT. It yields the protein CASRERPLATNEKLFF.

J is TRBJ2-2 and V is TRBV7-3; weak D call: TRBD1 (5 bases). With 5 bases removed from V and 4 bases from J, the gap between germline ends came to 5 bases. Germline V lookup: CDR1 SGHTA, CDR2 FQGTGA. The CDR3 extends over 12 amino acids. This chain's CDR3 is CASSGATGELFF. The CDR3 nucleotides are TGTGCCAGCAGCGGGGCCACCGGGGAGCTGTTTTTT.

This clone was picked up a small number of times. The chain is built from TRBV12-2 and TRBJ1-5; the listed D gene, TRBD1, was not tested against the DNA. TRBV12-2 is assigned pseudogene status. There are 15 residues in the CDR3. CDR3 nucleotide sequence: TGTGCAAGTCGCTTAGGGTGGGACAGGGACTCTCCCCAGCATTTT. This translates into CASRLGWDRDSPQHF.

V and J are TRBV11-2 and TRBJ2-1, with D maybe TRBD1 (6 bases). The CDR3 is made up of 14 amino acids. V was trimmed by 5 bases and J by 6 bases, leaving 14 bases between them. CDR1 and CDR2 from the germline V gene are SGHAT and FQNNGV. The CDR3 region has the DNA TGTGCCAGCAGCCGTGACGGGACACCCAATGAGCAGTTCTTC. Protein: CASSRDGTPNEQFF.

This chain joins TRBV6-6 and TRBJ2-3; D is tentatively TRBD1 or TRBD2 (5 bases each). The CDR3 contains 17 residues. CDR1 is MNHNY, CDR2 SVGAGI, per germline (reference sequence). Trimming cost V 5 bases and J 0 bases, with 18 bases left between them. CDR3 residues: CASSPGTLKLSTDTQYF. In nucleotides, the CDR3 is TGTGCCAGCAGTCCCGGGACCCTTAAACTTAGCACAGATACGCAGTATTTT.

The rearrangement joins TRBV9 to TRBJ2-5; 7 nucleotides match TRBD2. Unmatched junction bases numbered 6, after V lost 6 bases and J lost 1 base. CDR3 size: 14 residues. CDR1 SGDLS and CDR2 YYNGEE come from the germline V gene. CDR3 coding DNA: TGTGCCAGCAACCCAGCGGGGACCCAAGAGACCCAGTACTTC. This gives the protein CASNPAGTQETQYF.

The rearrangement joins TRBV27 to TRBJ2-1; the match to TRBD1 covers 12 bases. The CDR3 covers 19 residues. V lost 2 bases to trimming and J lost 8 bases; unmatched junction nucleotides: 16. Germline CDR1 reads MNHEY; CDR2 reads SMNVEV (reference sequence). DNA of the CDR3: TGTGCCAGCAGTTTAGGTCGGGACAGGGGGCTGTTCGTTCCCCATGAGCAGTTCTTC. This encodes CASSLGRDRGLFVPHEQFF.

The V call is TRBV20-1, the J call TRBJ1-3; 7 bases are a match to TRBD1. CDR1 is DFQATT, CDR2 SNEGSKA, per germline (reference sequence). The length of the CDR3 is 11 residues. V was pared by 7 bases and J by 15 bases, with 12 bases of the junction left unmatched. CDR3 DNA: TGCAGTGTAGCATCGGGGGACAGAAGATATTTT. Its translation: CSVASGDRRYF.

A few counts support this clone. The CDR3 DNA reads as TGTGCCAGCAGGGGGGATGGCTACACCTTC. Translated, it gives CASRGDGYTF. The chain couples TRBV2 to TRBJ1-2; tentative D call: TRBD1 (5 bases). V lost 6 bases to trimming and J lost 6 bases, with 5 bases between them. There are 10 residues in the CDR3. From germline, CDR1 is SNHLY and CDR2 FYNNEI.

This chain uses TRBV7-2 with TRBJ2-5; D not certain. V lost 3 bases and J lost 3, with 8 bases in between. Germline values: CDR1 SGHTA, CDR2 FQGNSA. CDR3 size: 13 residues. Written as DNA, the CDR3 is TGTGCCAGCAGCTTGGGCCCAAAAGAGACCCAGTACTTC. It codes for CASSLGPKETQYF.

The chain has TRBV9 and TRBJ2-3; unclear D gene. CDR1 and CDR2 from the germline V gene are SGDLS and YYNGEE. This CDR3 is 14 amino acids long. V lost 0 bases, J lost 3 bases, and 8 bases lay in between. This chain's CDR3 is CASSVDLATDTQYF. CDR3 nucleotide sequence: TGTGCCAGCAGCGTAGATTTAGCAACAGATACGCAGTATTTT.

J is TRBJ2-1 and V is TRBV21-1; the D call TRBD2 from the table was never checked on the DNA. TRBV21-1 is classified as a pseudogene. There are 18 residues in the CDR3. The DNA of the CDR3 is TGTGCCAGCAGCAAACCGTGCAGGCCCGAGGGAGGGGGGAATGAGCAGTTCTTC. Translated: CASSKPCRPEGGGNEQFF.

The chain recombines TRBV19 with TRBJ2-2, with D tentatively TRBD2 (5 bases). The germline V and J ends were trimmed by 1 base and 0 bases, with 6 bases remaining between them. This CDR3 spans 15 amino acids. Germline V gene lookup returns CDR1 LNHDA and CDR2 SQIVND (reference sequence). Written as DNA, the CDR3 is TGTGCCAGTAGTATAGGGGGAGCGAACACCGGGGAGCTGTTTTTT. As protein: CASSIGGANTGELFF.

J is TRBJ2-7 and V is TRBV5-5; 7 bases align to TRBD1. Germline lookup yields CDR1 SGHKS and CDR2 YYEKEE (reference sequence). V was clipped by 2 bases and J by 2 bases; unmatched bases: 7. The CDR3 consists of 15 residues. The CDR3 here is CASSFRTGLTYEQYF. DNA of the CDR3: TGTGCCAGCAGCTTTAGGACAGGCCTAACCTACGAGCAGTACTTC.

The chain links TRBV18 to TRBJ2-1, with a possible D match to TRBD2 (6 bases). The CDR3 has 14 amino acids. Germline CDR1 and CDR2: KGHSH and LQKENI. V dropped 7 bases and J dropped 9 bases, with 19 bases sitting between them. The chain's CDR3 is CASCISGDVSEQFF. DNA of the CDR3: TGTGCCAGCTGTATTAGCGGTGACGTAAGTGAGCAGTTCTTC.

The rearrangement joins TRBV6-5 to TRBJ1-3; D unresolved. CDR3 length: 13 residues. In germline, CDR1 is MNHEY, CDR2 SVGAGI. With 2 bases removed from V and 2 bases from J, the gap between germline ends came to 4 bases. The CDR3 loop is CASSYQPGNTIYF. CDR3 DNA sequence: TGTGCCAGCAGTTACCAGCCTGGAAACACCATATATTTT.

CDR3 nucleotide sequence: TGTGCCAGCACCTTCCAGAATGGAGAGACCCAGTACTTC. Translated: CASTFQNGETQYF. J is TRBJ2-5 and V is TRBV5-8; no reliable D call. V lost 6 bases and J lost 4, with 13 bases in between. The CDR3 loop spans 13 amino acids. The germline V gene encodes CDR1 SGHTS and CDR2 YDEGEE.

The gene calls are TRBV6-5 and TRBJ1-1; D unresolved. Germline CDR1 MNHEY, CDR2 SVGAGI. CDR3 length: 12 amino acids. Trimming left V 5 bases short and J 5 bases short, with 9 bases between. The chain's CDR3 is CASSHRLTEAFF. Written as DNA, the CDR3 is TGTGCCAGCAGTCATCGACTAACTGAAGCTTTCTTT.

The rearrangement links TRBV6-5 to TRBJ2-7, with 8 bases aligning to TRBD1. This CDR3 has 16 residues. Germline trimming cut 0 bases from V and 3 bases from J; bases unmatched to any gene: 7. Looked up from germline, CDR1 is MNHEY and CDR2 is SVGAGI. CDR3 coding DNA: TGTGCCAGCAGTTACTCAAGACAGGGGTCTGGCTACGAGCAGTACTTC. Amino acids: CASSYSRQGSGYEQYF.

This chain uses TRBV13 with TRBJ2-1; D might be TRBD1 or TRBD2, each matching 6 bases. Germline-derived CDR1 and CDR2 are PRHDT and FYEKMQ (reference sequence). The CDR3 spans 15 residues. Trimming took 5 bases from V and 5 from J, leaving 16 bases between them. Here the CDR3 reads CASSPTGWGDNEQFF. CDR3 sequence (DNA): TGTGCCAGCAGCCCAACAGGGTGGGGGGACAATGAGCAGTTCTTC.

This rearrangement joins TRBV19 to TRBJ2-7; 8 positions match TRBD2. Germline V lookup: CDR1 LNHDA, CDR2 SQIVND (reference sequence). Germline trimming cut 0 bases from V and 0 bases from J; bases unmatched to any gene: 1. CDR3 length equals 15 residues. The CDR3 nucleotides read TGTGCCAGTAGTATAGATCGGGGGGGCTCCTACGAGCAGTACTTC. Translating gives CASSIDRGGSYEQYF.

The rearrangement joins TRBV30 to TRBJ1-1; no clear D. V was shortened by 8 bases and J by 7 bases, with 14 bases between the two germline ends. The CDR3 runs 11 residues. Germline values: CDR1 GTSNPN, CDR2 SVGIG (reference sequence). The CDR3 DNA follows: TGTGCCGGGGATCTCGAGGGTGAAGCTTTCTTT. It encodes CAGDLEGEAFF.

The gene calls are TRBV21-1 and TRBJ2-7; TRBD1 is the table's D call and was not checked against the DNA. TRBV21-1 is marked as a pseudogene. This CDR3 spans 14 amino acids. CDR3 loop: CASSKWYISYEQYF. The CDR3 DNA is TGTGCCAGCAGCAAATGGTACATATCCTACGAGCAGTACTTC.

The genes are TRBV7-2 and TRBJ2-1; no definite D call. The CDR3 has 14 residues. Germline CDR1 and CDR2: SGHTA and FQGNSA. Trimming removed 3 bases from V and 8 bases from J, with 14 bases in between. The CDR3 loop reads CASSFPGPRDEQFF. The CDR3 DNA reads TGTGCCAGCAGCTTTCCTGGACCTAGGGATGAGCAGTTCTTC.

CDR3 nucleotide sequence: TGTGCCATCAGTGGAGATGGGACGGGGGACTATGGCTACACCTTC. Translated: CAISGDGTGDYGYTF. This chain links TRBV10-3 with TRBJ1-2; weak D call: TRBD1 (5 bases). This CDR3 region has 15 residues. Germline values: CDR1 ENHRY, CDR2 SYGVKD. With 4 bases removed from V and 3 bases from J, the gap between germline ends came to 15 bases.